This TCR beta chain was recovered during a study of shared clonotypes between healthy human individuals. Germline V gene lookup returns CDR1 WSHSY and CDR2 SAAADI. The CDR3 length is 14 residues. V was cut by 6 bases and J by 4 bases, with 16 bases left in between. TCRdb keeps only in-frame clones here, not all; method: immunoSEQ multiplex PCR. The sample has a few hundred thousand clones; over 50% are singletons. The chain joins TRBV10-2 to TRBJ2-7; perhaps TRBD1 as D (5 bases). The TCR was taken from a man under 40 in good health. Sequenced sample: memory CD4+ T cells sorted from blood. Specified subset: CD45RA-negative fraction. The CDR3 here is CASSVSKGQYEQYF. The CDR3 region has the DNA TGCGCCAGCAGCGTCTCCAAAGGACAATACGAGCAGTACTTC.